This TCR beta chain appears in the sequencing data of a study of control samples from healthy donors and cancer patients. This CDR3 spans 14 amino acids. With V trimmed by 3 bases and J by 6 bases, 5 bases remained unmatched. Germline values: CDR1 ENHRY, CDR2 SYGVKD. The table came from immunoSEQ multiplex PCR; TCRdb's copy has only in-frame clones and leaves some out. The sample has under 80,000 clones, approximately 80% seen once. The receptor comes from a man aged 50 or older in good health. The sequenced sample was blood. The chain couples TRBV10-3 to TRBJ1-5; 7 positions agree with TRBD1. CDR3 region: CAISEGTAGQPQHF. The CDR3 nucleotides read TGTGCCATCAGTGAAGGGACAGCAGGTCAGCCCCAGCATTTT.